The T cell receptor (beta chain) under discussion was sequenced for a study of T-cell reconstitution after alpha-beta-depleted transplantation in children. V gave up 0 bases and J gave up 0 bases, with 12 bases separating them. This CDR3 region has 16 residues. Per the germline V gene, CDR1 is SGHRS and CDR2 is YFSETQ. Unique molecular identifiers were incorporated when the TCRbeta library was constructed. One entry per CDR3 protein, called by TCRdb with MiXCR from the PCR reads. The sample has about 230,000 distinct CDR3 sequences, around 8.9% seen once. There are many counts of this clonotype. This clonotype was obtained from a human donor who donated a stem cell graft to a child with SCID. Sample: PBMCs from the stem cell graft donor, taken from the stem cell graft. V gene TRBV5-1 combines with J gene TRBJ1-1; D call uncertain. The CDR3, as DNA: TGCGCCAGCAGCTTGGCCGCTACCGGGCTGAACACTGAAGCTTTCTTT. It is translated as CASSLAATGLNTEAFF.